This TCR beta chain was retrieved from a study of TIL therapy for anti-PD-1-resistant metastatic lung cancer (dated by TCRdb to the early 2020s). Regarding the study in general: Tumors were harvested prior to any PD-1/PD-L1 blockade, after which nivolumab was administered to patients, and lymphodepletion, expanded TIL infusion and IL-2 were given to patients who progressed. Enrolled patients had a median age of around 51 years (range 38-75) and a median tumor PD-L1 proportion score of less than 7.5%. Tumor and peripheral blood T cell receptor beta sequencing was used to track clonotypes across tumor, expanded TIL product and serial blood samples. Across the cohort, whole-exome sequencing showed a median non-synonymous tumor mutation burden of approximately 1.5 mutations per megabase. The cohort was composed predominantly of lung adenocarcinoma, with a few EGFR-mutant and two ALK-rearranged tumors included, and half of patients were identified as current or former smokers. Broad study findings and their caveats: The study protocol defined all tumor marker inferences as exploratory. Infused TIL clonotypes partially replaced the baseline peripheral repertoire then decayed over months, with no apparent association between persistence and response. Generalizability was limited because the cohort was highly selected, with more treatment-naive, never-smoker and oncogene-addicted patients included than is typical.

The sample's time point label is to be understood as: pre-treatment sample, taken before nivolumab and TIL therapy. Adults with stage 4 NSCLC were enrolled in a dual-center phase I trial from October 2017 to early 2020. The samples were obtained from a phase I trial that was single-arm and open-label and tested tumor-infiltrating lymphocyte therapy combined with nivolumab in advanced non-small cell lung cancer. Blood mononuclear cells were isolated from EDTA tubes by Ficoll gradient and were snap-frozen as pellets, and DNA was extracted with a Qiagen mini-prep kit. Using bias-controlled multiplex PCR with the immunoSEQ v3 hsTCRB kit, the TCR beta CDR3 regions were amplified from genomic DNA. The TCR libraries were sequenced on an Illumina NextSeq 500 to roughly 1.8 million read pairs for survey level or roughly 5-6.5 million read pairs for deep level. On the study's bioinformatics: The immunoSEQ Analyzer software assigned V, D and J genes, filtered out non-productive sequences, and reported clonality. Repertoires of infused TIL and blood were compared using productive Simpson clonality and the Morisita overlap index of productive TRB rearrangements. Absolute clonotype counts in blood were estimated by multiplying the lymphocyte count by the CD3+ fraction and by the productive frequency of the clone. The table comes from immuneACCESS by way of TCRdb, which keeps in-frame sequences with V and J called. Part of the clones is missing from these tables; in studies checked, under half for an unresolved V gene and the rest for unknown reasons. V, J and clone size are those of that table, while D and trimming were read from the DNA. For this sample the table gives about 60,000 clones, of which around nine tenths were detected only once. Just over 2.5% of the sample is taken by the ten largest.

The junction carries 12 bases between V and J, which are trimmed by 7 bases and 2 bases respectively. The cysteine opens and the phenylalanine closes a CDR3 of 13 amino acids. The only DNA kept is the CDR3, 39 bases in frame from the first base. The germline V gene (reference sequence) provides CDR1 MNHEY and CDR2 SMNVEV. As regards this clone: Its recognized antigen is unknown. No much larger clone is present one base from it, and per-base qualities are unavailable.

The sequence joins TRBV27 to TRBJ2-7; the D gene lacks a confident call. The material sequenced was blood, taken at baseline. The TCR originated in a person between 25 and 80 years old with non-small cell lung cancer. The CDR3 protein is CASTSDTTYEQYF. The DNA reads TGTGCCAGCACTTCAGATACTACCTACGAGCAGTACTTC.